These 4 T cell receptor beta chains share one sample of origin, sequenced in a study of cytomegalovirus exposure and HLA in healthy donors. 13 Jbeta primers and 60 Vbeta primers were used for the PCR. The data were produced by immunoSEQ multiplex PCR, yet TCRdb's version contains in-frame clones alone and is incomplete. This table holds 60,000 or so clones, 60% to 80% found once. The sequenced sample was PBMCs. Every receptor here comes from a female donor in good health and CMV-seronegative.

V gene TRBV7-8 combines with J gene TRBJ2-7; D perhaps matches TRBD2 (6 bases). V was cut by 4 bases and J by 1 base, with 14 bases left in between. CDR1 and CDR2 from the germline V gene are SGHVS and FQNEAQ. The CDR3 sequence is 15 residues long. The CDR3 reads CASSYTSGLSYEQYF. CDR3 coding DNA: TGTGCCAGCAGCTACACGAGCGGGCTATCCTACGAGCAGTACTTC. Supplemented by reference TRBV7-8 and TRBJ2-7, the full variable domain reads GAGVSQSPRYKVAKRGQDVALRCDPISGHVSLFWYQQALGQGPEFLTYFQNEAQLDKSGLPSDRFFAERPEGSVSTLKIQRTQQEDSAVYLCASSYTSGLSYEQYFGPGTRLTVT.

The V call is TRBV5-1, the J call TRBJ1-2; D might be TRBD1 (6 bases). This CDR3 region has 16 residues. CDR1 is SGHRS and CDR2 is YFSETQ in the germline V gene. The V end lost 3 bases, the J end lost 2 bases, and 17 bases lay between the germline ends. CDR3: CASSSYRDTGNYGYTF. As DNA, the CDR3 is TGCGCCAGCAGCTCCTACCGGGACACTGGGAACTATGGCTACACCTTC.

In DNA form, the CDR3 reads TGTGCCAGCAGTTTATCGTGGCAGGGGGATGGCTACACCTTC. Residues: CASSLSWQGDGYTF. The chain couples TRBV27 to TRBJ1-2, with 7 bases identical to TRBD1. This CDR3 region has 14 residues. Trimming cost V 0 bases and J 6 bases; bases outside gene matches: 4. CDR1 is MNHEY, CDR2 SMNVEV, per germline (reference sequence).

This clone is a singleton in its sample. The CDR3 spells CSVGGGSGELFF. The CDR3 DNA sequence: TGCAGCGTTGGAGGGGGCAGCGGGGAGCTGTTTTTT. The gene calls are TRBV29-1 and TRBJ2-2, with TRBD1 identical over 7 bases. CDR1 and CDR2 (germline): SQVTM, ANQGSEA. Trimming took 4 bases from V and 7 from J; bases not matched to a gene: 3. The CDR3 sequence is 12 residues long.